The 25 T cell receptor beta chains below all came from one sample that was sequenced in a study of CD8 T cells in ankylosing spondylitis. TCRdb re-called the 5' RACE reads through MiXCR, storing one row per CDR3 protein. The sample holds 250,000 to 300,000 distinct CDR3 sequences, 15% to 25% seen once. Specimen: blood, either unsorted or a sorted T cell fraction (not recorded which). These receptors were collected from a male donor with ankylosing spondylitis or in good health (not recorded which).

V and J are TRBV5-1 and TRBJ1-1; D not certain. This CDR3 is built from 13 residues. V shed 0 bases and J shed 10 bases, with 13 bases lying between them. Germline V gene lookup returns CDR1 SGHRS and CDR2 YFSETQ. This CDR3 reads CASSLEQTGRAFF. The CDR3 DNA sequence: TGCGCCAGCAGCTTGGAACAGACCGGCAGAGCTTTCTTT.

This clonotype came up a few times. This rearrangement joins TRBV6-1 to TRBJ1-3; 7 positions agree with TRBD1. V lost 6 bases to trimming and J lost 0 bases; unmatched junction nucleotides: 8. In germline, CDR1 is MNHNS, CDR2 SASEGT. The CDR3 spans 16 residues. In DNA, the CDR3 is TGTGCCAGCAGCCCGCCCAACAGGGGCTCTGGAAACACCATATATTTT. This codes for CASSPPNRGSGNTIYF.

At least ten counts were recorded for this clonotype. The chain employs TRBV12-3 or TRBV12-4 and TRBJ1-6; weak D call: TRBD1 (6 bases). Trimming cost V 1 base and J 7 bases, with 8 bases left between them. CDR3 length: 14 residues. The CDR3 spells CASSLGTANSPLHF. The CDR3 nucleotides read TGTGCCAGCAGTTTAGGGACAGCCAATTCACCCCTCCACTTT.

The V and J genes are TRBV12-3 or TRBV12-4 and TRBJ1-5; D is unresolved. V lost 6 bases to trimming and J lost 6 bases, with 9 bases between them. The CDR3 spans 12 residues. CDR3 protein: CASRGIVQPQHF. As DNA, the CDR3 is TGTGCCAGCAGAGGAATCGTTCAGCCCCAGCATTTT.

V and J are TRBV5-6 and TRBJ2-3; no clear D gene. Germline V gene data show CDR1 as SGHDT and CDR2 as YYEEEE. The CDR3 contains 14 residues. Trimming removed 2 bases from V and 2 bases from J, with 9 bases in between. CDR3 protein: CASSFPAPTDTQYF. The CDR3 DNA reads as TGTGCCAGCAGCTTCCCCGCTCCCACAGATACGCAGTATTTT.

V gene TRBV12-3 or TRBV12-4 combines with J gene TRBJ1-5, with D perhaps TRBD1 (5 bases). The V and J ends lost 10 bases and 0 bases respectively, with 13 bases between them. The CDR3 is 14 amino acids. The CDR3 DNA reads TGTGCCACCCGACAGCAATATAGCAATCAGCCCCAGCATTTT. As protein: CATRQQYSNQPQHF.

In its sample, this clonotype was seen a few times. The rearrangement joins TRBV18 to TRBJ1-1, with D hard to call. Trimming shortened V by 6 bases and J by 1 base, and 12 bases separated the two germline ends. Germline V lookup: CDR1 KGHSH, CDR2 LQKENI. This CDR3 is built from 14 residues. In DNA, the CDR3 is TGTGCCAGCTCTCGCAGGCTCTCGAACACTGAAGCTTTCTTT. Amino acid sequence: CASSRRLSNTEAFF.

This sequence joins TRBV27 and TRBJ2-3, with D unclear. The length of the CDR3 is 14 residues. V was pared by 3 bases and J by 2 bases, with 9 bases between. Germline V gene sequence: CDR1 MNHEY, CDR2 SMNVEV (reference sequence). CDR3 amino acids: CASSFAGVTDTQYF. Here the CDR3 DNA reads TGTGCCAGCAGTTTCGCAGGAGTCACAGATACGCAGTATTTT.

At least ten counts were recorded for this clonotype. The CDR3 DNA is TGCAGCGTCGCGATGGAGACCCAGTACTTC. Translating gives CSVAMETQYF. The J gene is TRBJ2-5, the V gene TRBV29-1, with no clear D. The CDR3 has 10 residues. From germline, CDR1 is SQVTM and CDR2 ANQGSEA. V was shortened by 6 bases and J by 5 bases, with 7 bases between the two germline ends.

This clonotype occurred a few times. The rearrangement links TRBV20-1 to TRBJ1-2; tentative D call: TRBD1 (6 bases). The germline V gene has CDR1 DFQATT and CDR2 SNEGSKA (reference sequence). The CDR3 is 14 residues long. The V gene lost 8 bases and the J gene lost 0 bases, with 16 bases spanning the gap. CDR3 loop: CSTKRGVTNYGYTF. The CDR3 DNA reads as TGCAGTACTAAGAGGGGGGTGACTAACTATGGCTACACCTTC.

In its sample, this clonotype was seen a few times. The chain couples TRBV3-1 to TRBJ2-1; TRBD2 is a possible D gene (5 bases). V lost 1 base and J 10 bases, leaving 8 bases between the germline ends. The CDR3 is made up of 12 amino acids. Germline V lookup: CDR1 LGHDT, CDR2 YNNKEL (reference sequence). This CDR3 is CASSQVPSEQFF. Written as DNA, the CDR3 is TGTGCCAGCAGCCAAGTTCCTAGCGAGCAGTTCTTC.

This chain uses TRBV6-4 with TRBJ2-4, with 8 nucleotides matching TRBD2. CDR1 MRHNA and CDR2 SNTAGT come from the germline V gene. V dropped 3 bases and J dropped 9; count of bases not matched to a gene: 7. The CDR3 is made up of 14 amino acids. CDR3 sequence: CASSESGSGGIQYF. The CDR3 DNA reads TGTGCCAGCAGTGAATCGGGGAGCGGGGGCATTCAGTACTTC.

This clonotype was counted at least ten times. The chain recombines TRBV5-1 with TRBJ1-5; D perhaps matches TRBD1 (5 bases). The V end lost 4 bases, the J end lost 4 bases, and 18 bases lay between the germline ends. Germline V CDR1 and CDR2: SGHRS, YFSETQ. CDR3 size: 16 residues. The CDR3 here is CASSPDPTDWNQPQHF. The DNA of the CDR3 is TGCGCCAGCAGCCCGGACCCGACAGACTGGAATCAGCCCCAGCATTTT. Full variable domain (missing parts from reference TRBV5-1 and TRBJ1-5): KAGVTQTPRYLIKTRGQQVTLSCSPISGHRSVSWYQQTPGQGLQFLFEYFSETQRNKGNFPGRFSGRQFSNSRSEMNVSTLELGDSALYLCASSPDPTDWNQPQHFGDGTRLSIL.

V usage is TRBV6-5 and J usage is TRBJ2-7; 11 nucleotides line up with TRBD2. The CDR3 is 16 residues long. V gave up 2 bases and J gave up 3 bases; unmatched junction bases: 6. Germline CDR1 MNHEY, CDR2 SVGAGI. This CDR3 is CASSYLGTSGFYEQYV. CDR3 nucleotide sequence: TGTGCCAGCAGTTACCTCGGGACTAGCGGCTTCTACGAGCAGTACGTC.

This clonotype was counted only a few times. The genes are TRBV20-1 and TRBJ2-1; 11 positions agree with TRBD2. The CDR3 loop spans 16 amino acids. Germline CDR1 DFQATT, CDR2 SNEGSKA (reference sequence). Trimming cost V 4 bases and J 4 bases; bases outside gene matches: 9. The CDR3 sequence: CSAMYITSGGYNEQFF. CDR3 nucleotides: TGCAGTGCTATGTATATAACTAGCGGGGGTTACAATGAGCAGTTCTTC.

V usage is TRBV12-3 or TRBV12-4 and J usage is TRBJ1-5; D may be TRBD1 (6 bases). With 6 bases removed from V and 3 bases from J, the gap between germline ends came to 12 bases. The CDR3 runs to 14 residues. CDR3: CASRTNRDNQPQHF. CDR3 nucleotides: TGTGCCAGCAGAACGAACAGGGACAATCAGCCCCAGCATTTT.

In its sample, this clonotype was seen a few times. This chain uses TRBV27 with TRBJ1-2, with D possibly TRBD1 on 5 matching bases. V dropped 0 bases and J dropped 4 bases, with 12 bases sitting between them. The CDR3 length is 15 residues. Germline CDR1 reads MNHEY; CDR2 reads SMNVEV (reference sequence). CDR3 in DNA: TGTGCCAGCAGTTTATCGGGGCTAGGGTCCTATGGCTACACCTTC. It translates to CASSLSGLGSYGYTF.

The genes are TRBV3-1 and TRBJ2-2; 8 positions agree with TRBD1. The V gene's germline CDR1 is LGHDT and CDR2 YNNKEL (reference sequence). There are 13 residues in the CDR3. Trimming removed 6 bases from V and 6 bases from J; junction bases left unmatched: 3. The CDR3 region has the DNA TGTGCCAGCAGAGACAGGGGTCCCGGGGAGCTGTTTTTT. This encodes CASRDRGPGELFF.

The gene calls are TRBV29-1 and TRBJ2-6, with a weak D call TRBD1 (6 bases). The length of the CDR3 is 15 residues. Germline V gives CDR1 SQVTM, CDR2 ANQGSEA. The germline V and J ends were trimmed by 7 bases and 0 bases, with 13 bases remaining between them. The CDR3, as DNA: TGCAGCGCATCGCAGGGGAGCTCTGGGGCCAACGTCCTGACTTTC. It translates to CSASQGSSGANVLTF.

This clonotype was observed at least ten times. Here the CDR3 reads CASSLLSRQGLAEAFF. CDR3 nucleotides: TGTGCCAGCAGCTTGTTATCCCGACAGGGGTTGGCTGAAGCTTTCTTT. This chain connects TRBV5-6 to TRBJ1-1, with TRBD1 matching over 8 bases. CDR1 and CDR2 (germline): SGHDT, YYEEEE. CDR3 length: 16 amino acids. The trim removed 1 base at V and 6 bases at J, leaving 11 bases unmatched.

This clonotype was recorded a few times. The chain employs TRBV18 and TRBJ2-3; TRBD2 matches 8 bases. The J segment lost 6 bases and the V segment lost 1 base, leaving 6 bases of the junction unmatched. CDR1 is KGHSH and CDR2 is LQKENI in the germline V gene. There are 15 residues in the CDR3. The CDR3 nucleotides are TGTGCCAGCTCACCACTTGCTAGCGGGTACGATACGCAGTATTTT. It is translated as CASSPLASGYDTQYF.

The gene calls are TRBV12-3 or TRBV12-4 and TRBJ1-3; a weak D match, TRBD1 (6 bases). The germline V and J ends were trimmed by 7 bases and 2 bases, with 18 bases remaining between them. CDR3 size: 16 residues. The CDR3 nucleotides are TGTGCCAGCACACTCAGGGGATCCATAACTGGAAACACCATATATTTT. Translated: CASTLRGSITGNTIYF.

This clonotype was counted only a few times. The chain is built from TRBV20-1 and TRBJ1-1, with TRBD1 matching over 8 bases. The CDR3 is 14 residues long. Trimming removed 2 bases from V and 6 bases from J; junction bases left unmatched: 8. Germline CDR1 reads DFQATT; CDR2 reads SNEGSKA (reference sequence). This chain's CDR3 is CSARRTGRLAEAFF. For the CDR3, the DNA is TGCAGTGCTAGACGGACAGGGAGGTTGGCTGAAGCTTTCTTT.

This clonotype was seen only a few times. The V and J genes are TRBV5-1 and TRBJ2-2; the match to TRBD2 covers 11 bases. Unmatched junction bases numbered 7, after V lost 6 bases and J lost 0 bases. CDR3 length: 17 amino acids. Germline V gene data show CDR1 as SGHRS and CDR2 as YFSETQ. As DNA, the CDR3 is TGCGCCAGCACGGGACTAGCGGTCAACGCGAACACCGGGGAGCTGTTTTTT. It encodes CASTGLAVNANTGELFF.

The chain is built from TRBV18 and TRBJ2-7; TRBD2 agrees at 15 bases. The CDR3 contains 14 residues. Unmatched junction bases numbered 1, after V lost 5 bases and J lost 5 bases. Germline V gene sequence: CDR1 KGHSH, CDR2 LQKENI. The CDR3 DNA reads TGTGCCAGCTCAGGGACTAGCGGGAGGAACGAGCAGTACGTC. Translated, it gives CASSGTSGRNEQYV.